This T cell receptor beta chain was identified during a study of T-cell reconstitution after alpha-beta-depleted transplantation in children. Preparation of the TCRbeta library was carried out with unique molecular identifiers. One entry per CDR3 protein results from TCRdb running MiXCR on the PCR reads. The sample carries 640,000 or so distinct CDR3 sequences, 16% recorded once. The CDR3 is made up of 15 amino acids. CDR1 and CDR2 from the germline V gene are LGHDT and YNNKEL (reference sequence). V dropped 0 bases and J dropped 5; count of bases not matched to a gene: 3. The V call is TRBV3-1, the J call TRBJ2-3; 9 positions agree with TRBD2. The specimen comprised PBMCs from the stem cell graft donor, sampled from the stem cell graft. This clonotype was sampled from a human donor who donated a stem cell graft to a child with acute myeloid leukemia. CDR3: CASSQERGGRDTQYF. The CDR3 nucleotides are TGTGCCAGCAGCCAAGAGCGGGGGGGCAGAGATACGCAGTATTTT.